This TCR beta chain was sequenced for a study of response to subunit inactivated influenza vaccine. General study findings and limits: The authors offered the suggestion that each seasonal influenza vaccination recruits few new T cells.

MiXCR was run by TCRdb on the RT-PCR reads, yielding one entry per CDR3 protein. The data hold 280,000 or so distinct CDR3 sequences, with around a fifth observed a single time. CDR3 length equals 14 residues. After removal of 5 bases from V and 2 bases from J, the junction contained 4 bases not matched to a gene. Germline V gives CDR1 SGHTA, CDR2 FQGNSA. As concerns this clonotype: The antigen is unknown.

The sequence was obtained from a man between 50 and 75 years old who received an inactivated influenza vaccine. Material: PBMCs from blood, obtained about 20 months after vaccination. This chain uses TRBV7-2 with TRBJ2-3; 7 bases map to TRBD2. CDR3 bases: TGTGCCAGCAGCCTAGGACTAGACACAGATACGCAGTATTTT. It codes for CASSLGLDTDTQYF.